Listed below are T cell receptor beta chains from one sample, sequenced in a study of CD8 T cells in ankylosing spondylitis. TCRdb called the 5' RACE reads again in MiXCR, with one record for every CDR3 protein. Found here are about 800,000 distinct CDR3 sequences, around 11% of them singletons; the top ten hold under 0.6%. The sample taken for sequencing was blood, either unsorted or a sorted T cell fraction (not recorded which). The receptors were gathered from a male donor with ankylosing spondylitis. The CDR3 runs from the conserved cysteine through the conserved F or W. A D gene is named only where the DNA matches it firmly. Where a row states a size, it is once, few, many or the class of an expanded clone; other rows omit it.

j_gene: TRBJ2-3
abundance: few
v_gene: TRBV29-1
d_gene: TRBD2
CDR3aa: CSVGTSSPADTQYF
CDR3nt: TGCAGCGTCGGGACTAGCTCGCCGGCGGATACGCAGTATTTT

j_gene: TRBJ2-3
abundance: .
v_gene: TRBV5-1
d_gene: TRBD2
CDR3aa: CASSLASGEPTDTQYF
CDR3nt: TGCGCCAGCAGCTTGGCTAGCGGGGAGCCCACAGATACGCAGTATTTT

j_gene: TRBJ2-7
abundance: .
v_gene: TRBV20-1
d_gene: TRBD1
CDR3aa: CSANSQGAEQYF
CDR3nt: TGCAGTGCTAACTCCCAGGGGGCCGAGCAGTACTTC

j_gene: TRBJ2-3
abundance: few
v_gene: TRBV5-1
d_gene: .
CDR3aa: CASSLTSYGDTQYF
CDR3nt: TGCGCCAGCAGCTTGACAAGTTATGGAGATACGCAGTATTTT

j_gene: TRBJ2-7
abundance: .
v_gene: TRBV7-2
d_gene: TRBD2
CDR3aa: CASSLQTSGGTYEQYF
CDR3nt: TGTGCCAGCAGCTTACAGACTAGCGGGGGAACCTACGAGCAGTACTTC

j_gene: TRBJ2-5
abundance: few
v_gene: TRBV18
d_gene: .
CDR3aa: CASSPHSASGETQYF
CDR3nt: TGTGCCAGCTCACCACATAGCGCCTCCGGGGAGACCCAGTACTTC

j_gene: TRBJ1-5
abundance: many
v_gene: TRBV6-5
d_gene: TRBD1
CDR3aa: CASSSSGTGALTGQPQHF
CDR3nt: TGTGCCAGCAGTTCTTCCGGGACAGGGGCATTGACTGGTCAGCCCCAGCATTTT

j_gene: TRBJ1-5
abundance: .
v_gene: TRBV12-3/TRBV12-4
d_gene: TRBD1
CDR3aa: CASAFTGTVNQPQHF
CDR3nt: TGTGCCAGCGCGTTTACCGGGACAGTCAATCAGCCCCAGCATTTT

j_gene: TRBJ2-1
abundance: few
v_gene: TRBV5-5
d_gene: .
CDR3aa: CASSLASGRTHNEQFF
CDR3nt: TGTGCCAGCAGCTTGGCCTCGGGCCGTACCCACAATGAGCAGTTCTTC

j_gene: TRBJ2-1
abundance: few
v_gene: TRBV7-2
d_gene: TRBD2
CDR3aa: CASREPGLAGYNEQFF
CDR3nt: TGTGCCAGCAGGGAGCCGGGACTAGCGGGCTACAATGAGCAGTTCTTC

j_gene: TRBJ2-2
abundance: many
v_gene: TRBV4-3
d_gene: TRBD1
CDR3aa: CASSQVIGQGTGELFF
CDR3nt: TGCGCCAGCAGCCAAGTTATAGGACAGGGGACCGGGGAGCTGTTTTTT

j_gene: TRBJ2-7
abundance: .
v_gene: TRBV7-2
d_gene: .
CDR3aa: CASSLQRTLVYEQYF
CDR3nt: TGTGCCAGCAGCTTACAAAGGACACTCGTTTACGAGCAGTACTTC

j_gene: TRBJ2-1
abundance: few
v_gene: TRBV5-1
d_gene: .
CDR3aa: CASSSRPLNNEQFF
CDR3nt: TGCGCCAGCAGCTCACGTCCTCTAAACAATGAGCAGTTCTTC

j_gene: TRBJ1-1
abundance: .
v_gene: TRBV7-2
d_gene: .
CDR3aa: CASSLRFGTRNTEAFF
CDR3nt: TGTGCCAGCAGCTTACGTTTTGGGACGAGGAACACTGAAGCTTTCTTT

j_gene: TRBJ1-5
abundance: .
v_gene: TRBV7-2
d_gene: TRBD1
CDR3aa: CASSMTGGPNQPQHF
CDR3nt: TGTGCCAGCAGCATGACAGGGGGACCAAATCAGCCCCAGCATTTT

j_gene: TRBJ2-7
abundance: few
v_gene: TRBV20-1
d_gene: TRBD2
CDR3aa: CSAPNLAASYEQYF
CDR3nt: TGCAGTGCGCCCAATCTAGCGGCAAGCTACGAGCAGTACTTC

j_gene: TRBJ1-5
abundance: many
v_gene: TRBV12-3/TRBV12-4
d_gene: .
CDR3aa: CASSSVTPPNQPQHF
CDR3nt: TGTGCCAGCTCCTCCGTCACCCCACCCAATCAGCCCCAGCATTTT

j_gene: TRBJ2-2
abundance: few
v_gene: TRBV7-6
d_gene: .
CDR3aa: CASSSAEYTGELFF
CDR3nt: TGTGCCAGCAGTTCGGCGGAGTACACCGGGGAGCTGTTTTTT

j_gene: TRBJ2-1
abundance: .
v_gene: TRBV6-5
d_gene: .
CDR3aa: CASSYSSNEQFF
CDR3nt: TGTGCCAGCAGTTACTCCAGCAATGAGCAGTTCTTC

j_gene: TRBJ2-6
abundance: .
v_gene: TRBV6-1
d_gene: .
CDR3aa: CASSKTAREANVLTF
CDR3nt: TGTGCCAGCAGTAAAACGGCACGTGAGGCCAACGTCCTGACTTTC

j_gene: TRBJ2-7
abundance: .
v_gene: TRBV28
d_gene: .
CDR3aa: CASSFHGGSSYEQYF
CDR3nt: TGTGCCAGCAGTTTTCACGGGGGCAGCTCCTACGAGCAGTACTTC

j_gene: TRBJ2-3
abundance: .
v_gene: TRBV20-1
d_gene: .
CDR3aa: CSALVTSTDTQYF
CDR3nt: TGCAGTGCTCTTGTTACTAGCACAGATACGCAGTATTTT

j_gene: TRBJ2-2
abundance: .
v_gene: TRBV12-3/TRBV12-4
d_gene: .
CDR3aa: CASSRGYRELFF
CDR3nt: TGTGCCAGCAGTCGTGGGTACCGGGAGCTGTTTTTT

j_gene: TRBJ1-1
abundance: many
v_gene: TRBV5-1
d_gene: .
CDR3aa: CASRGLPNTEAFF
CDR3nt: TGCGCCAGCAGGGGGTTACCGAACACTGAAGCTTTCTTT

j_gene: TRBJ2-5
abundance: .
v_gene: TRBV5-1
d_gene: TRBD2
CDR3aa: CASSHRLAKETQYF
CDR3nt: TGCGCCAGCAGTCACCGACTAGCGAAAGAGACCCAGTACTTC

j_gene: TRBJ1-6
abundance: .
v_gene: TRBV25-1
d_gene: .
CDR3aa: CASSELYSPLHF
CDR3nt: TGTGCCAGCAGTGAACTGTATTCACCCCTCCACTTT

j_gene: TRBJ2-5
abundance: .
v_gene: TRBV5-6
d_gene: .
CDR3aa: CASSFSGLQETQYF
CDR3nt: TGTGCCAGCAGCTTCAGCGGGCTCCAAGAGACCCAGTACTTC

j_gene: TRBJ1-6
abundance: .
v_gene: TRBV20-1
d_gene: .
CDR3aa: CSAPRTGGWNSPLHF
CDR3nt: TGCAGTGCCCCCCGGACCGGGGGGTGGAATTCACCCCTCCACTTT

j_gene: TRBJ2-3
abundance: .
v_gene: TRBV4-2
d_gene: TRBD2
CDR3aa: CASSQAGTSSYTQYF
CDR3nt: TGTGCCAGCAGCCAAGCTGGGACTAGCAGTTATACGCAGTATTTT

j_gene: TRBJ1-1
abundance: .
v_gene: TRBV29-1
d_gene: .
CDR3aa: CSVKGAGIAEAFF
CDR3nt: TGCAGCGTTAAGGGTGCGGGGATCGCTGAAGCTTTCTTT